This T cell receptor beta chain was obtained from a study of T cells after yellow fever vaccination. Study-level background: Fractions of low cell number were prepared using SMART-Seq v4 Ultra Low Input. General study results and limits: From the bulk population, abundant clonotypes could contaminate and appear within FACS-sorted repertoires.

This clonotype was seen repeatedly, ten times or more. Its antigen is as yet unknown. Making TCR cDNA involved 5'RACE template switching, which added UMIs and a universal primer site. TCRdb reprocessed the 5' RACE reads via MiXCR and lists one record per CDR3 protein. The data show under 150,000 distinct CDR3 sequences, less than 9.5% seen once. The CDR3 contains 15 residues. Looked up from germline, CDR1 is SGHVS and CDR2 is FQNEAQ. Trimming shortened V by 2 bases and J by 0 bases, and 8 bases separated the two germline ends. The rearrangement uses TRBV7-8 and TRBJ1-3; D gene unclear. Here the sequenced sample was CD4+ T cells sorted from PBMCs, taken 5 days after the yellow fever booster vaccination. This sequence was found in a man between 25 and 39 years old who received the YFV17D yellow fever vaccine. CDR3 bases: TGTGCCAGCAGCTTAATGGGGTCCTCTGGAAACACCATATATTTT. Translated: CASSLMGSSGNTIYF. Variable domain in full (rest from reference TRBV7-8 and TRBJ1-3): GAGVSQSPRYKVAKRGQDVALRCDPISGHVSLFWYQQALGQGPEFLTYFQNEAQLDKSGLPSDRFFAERPEGSVSTLKIQRTQQEDSAVYLCASSLMGSSGNTIYFGEGSWLTVV.